Following are 7 T cell receptor beta chains from one sample sequenced in a study of T cell changes during pregnancy in multiple sclerosis. The protocol was immunoSEQ multiplex PCR, while the TCRdb copy is restricted to in-frame clones and leaves out a portion. The repertoire includes fewer than 55,000 clones, 80% to 95% of them detected once, and around 0.89% sits in the top ten. The sample consisted of peripheral blood, taken after pregnancy. These receptors came from a female donor with multiple sclerosis, enrolled in a pregnancy study.

The chain links TRBV9 to TRBJ2-3, with 7 bases lining up with TRBD2. V was pared by 6 bases and J by 2 bases, with 6 bases of the junction left unmatched. The germline V gene has CDR1 SGDLS and CDR2 YYNGEE. The CDR3 contains 14 residues. This CDR3 reads CASTGGDFTDTQYF. The CDR3 coding sequence is TGTGCCAGCACGGGGGGAGATTTCACAGATACGCAGTATTTT.

This chain joins TRBV9 and TRBJ2-5, with no clear D. Deletions cut 2 bases from V and 1 base from J, with 9 bases between. CDR1 SGDLS and CDR2 YYNGEE come from the germline V gene. The CDR3 has 14 amino acids. This CDR3 is CASSVRAIQETQYF. CDR3 nucleotides: TGTGCCAGCAGCGTTCGAGCAATCCAAGAGACCCAGTACTTC.

The chain recombines TRBV5-6 with TRBJ2-3; TRBD1 might be the D (6 bases). The V gene's germline CDR1 is SGHDT and CDR2 YYEEEE. Trimming cost V 4 bases and J 6 bases, with 18 bases left between them. The CDR3 spans 15 residues. The CDR3 region is CASSTPTGLTDTQYF. CDR3 coding DNA: TGTGCCAGCAGCACACCGACAGGTTTAACCGATACGCAGTATTTT.

The V and J genes are TRBV6-5 and TRBJ1-5, with a weak D call TRBD1 (6 bases). In germline, CDR1 is MNHEY, CDR2 SVGAGI. The CDR3 is 14 residues long. Trimming cost V 6 bases and J 6 bases, with 15 bases left between them. The CDR3 protein is CASSRIQGGQPQHF. CDR3 sequence (DNA): TGTGCCAGCAGCCGAATACAGGGTGGTCAGCCCCAGCATTTT.

The J gene is TRBJ1-1, the V gene TRBV5-1; 7 positions agree with TRBD1. The V and J ends lost 4 bases and 7 bases, in that order; junction bases with no gene match: 10. CDR3 size: 14 residues. Germline lookup yields CDR1 SGHRS and CDR2 YFSETQ. The CDR3 sequence is CASSVIQGSGEAFF. Written as DNA, the CDR3 is TGCGCCAGCAGCGTTATACAGGGGTCGGGTGAAGCTTTCTTT.

J is TRBJ1-2 and V is TRBV6-4; D not certain. Germline V gene data show CDR1 as MRHNA and CDR2 as SNTAGT. V was pared by 5 bases and J by 0 bases, with 16 bases between. The CDR3 contains 16 residues. The CDR3 DNA reads TGTGCCAGCAGTCTAGAACCCGGGGTACCTAACTATGGCTACACCTTC. This sequence encodes CASSLEPGVPNYGYTF.

The chain uses TRBV15 and TRBJ2-5; no definite D call. V was cut by 1 base and J by 2 bases, with 11 bases left in between. CDR1 is LNHNV and CDR2 is YYDKDF in the germline V gene (reference sequence). The CDR3 covers 15 residues. The CDR3 nucleotides are TGTGCCACCAGCAGAGTGGTACAGAGACAAGAGACCCAGTACTTC. Its translation: CATSRVVQRQETQYF.